This is a list of T cell receptor beta chains from one sample in a study of T cell responses to AZD1222 COVID-19 vaccine. TCRdb's copy holds only in-frame clones and misses some; the assay was immunoSEQ multiplex PCR. Among about 160,000 clones, 90% to 95% were seen once, and the ten largest hold roughly 4.3%. Specimen: peripheral blood, collected on day 0 of MenACWY control vaccination. The receptors originated from an adult in good health. Each CDR3 is given with its conserved first and last residue. The order of the fields is D gene, V gene, clone size, J gene, CDR3 DNA, CDR3 protein. D genes are given only for firm matches. Size is omitted from some rows. Given values are once, few, many or a class for expanded clones.

>-|TRBV7-2|-|TRBJ1-3
TGTGCCAGCAGCTTAGGAGGGGCAGCCTCTGGAAACACCATATATTTT
CASSLGGAASGNTIYF
>TRBD1|TRBV3-1/TRBV3-2|-|TRBJ1-3
TGTGCCAGCAGCCTCAGGGGGTCTGGAAACACCATATATTTT
CASSLRGSGNTIYF
>-|TRBV3-1/TRBV3-2|-|TRBJ2-7
TGTGCCAGCACCACCGGGGCATCCTACGAGCAGTACTTC
CASTTGASYEQYF
>TRBD2|TRBV14|-|TRBJ2-1
TGTGCCAGCAGCCTAAGCGGGATTACCCTCAATGAGCAGTTCTTC
CASSLSGITLNEQFF
>-|TRBV19|-|TRBJ1-2
TGTGCCAGTAACCTAGGGGCAAACTATGGCTACACCTTC
CASNLGANYGYTF
>-|TRBV7-2|-|TRBJ2-7
TGTGCCAGCAGCTCCTCCCGGGAACACTACGAGCAGTACTTC
CASSSSREHYEQYF
>TRBD2|TRBV2|once|TRBJ2-7
TGTGCCAGCAAGACTAGCGGGAATCCGCTGGAGCAGTACTTC
CASKTSGNPLEQYF
>TRBD1|TRBV15|-|TRBJ2-5
TGTGCCACCAGCAGAGGACCCGGGACAGGACAAGAGACCCAGTACTTC
CATSRGPGTGQETQYF
>TRBD2|TRBV5-1|-|TRBJ2-1
TGCGCCAGCAGCTCCGGGACTAGCGGGAGCTGGAATGAGCAGTTCTTC
CASSSGTSGSWNEQFF
>TRBD1|TRBV11-3|-|TRBJ1-6
TGTGCCAGCAGCCGACGGACAGGGGAAAGATCACCCCTCCACTTT
CASSRRTGERSPLHF
>-|TRBV30|-|TRBJ2-5
TGTGCCTGGAGTGTGGGCAGATACCAAGAGACCCAGTACTTC
CAWSVGRYQETQYF
>TRBD1|TRBV3-1/TRBV3-2|-|TRBJ1-2
TGTGCCAGCAGCCAAGGAGGGACAGATCCCTACACCTTC
CASSQGGTDPYTF
>-|TRBV14|-|TRBJ2-6
TGTGCCAGCAGCCAAAGAGGCTCTGGGGCCAACGTCCTGACTTTC
CASSQRGSGANVLTF
>-|TRBV6-5|-|TRBJ2-3
TGTGCCAGCATAGACCCCCGGGCGACAGATACGCAGTATTTT
CASIDPRATDTQYF
>-|TRBV11-3|once|TRBJ2-1
TGTGCCAGCAGCTTAGGCTCCTACAATGAGCAGTTCTTC
CASSLGSYNEQFF
>TRBD1|TRBV20-1|few|TRBJ1-2
TGCAGTGCAAGTGGACAGGGGGCGCATAGCTATGGCTACACCTTC
CSASGQGAHSYGYTF
>TRBD2|TRBV19|-|TRBJ2-1
TGTGCCAGTCGTAGCGGGGCTTCCTACAATGAGCAGTTCTTC
CASRSGASYNEQFF
>TRBD1|TRBV6-5|-|TRBJ2-7
TGTGCCAGCAAATCCGGACAGGGCTACGAGCAGTACTTC
CASKSGQGYEQYF
>TRBD2|TRBV18|-|TRBJ2-1
TGTGCCAGCTCACCACCGGACGCGGGAGGGCCGTATAATGAGCAGTTCTTC
CASSPPDAGGPYNEQFF
>-|TRBV10-2|-|TRBJ1-5
TGCGCCAGCAGCAGGGCATCAAGCAATCAGCCCCAGCATTTT
CASSRASSNQPQHF
>TRBD1|TRBV11-1|-|TRBJ1-2
TGTGCCAGCAGCTTAACGGACAGGGGCTATGGCTACACCTTC
CASSLTDRGYGYTF
>TRBD1|TRBV25-1|-|TRBJ2-7
TGTGCCAGCAGTGAGGGACAGGGGGGCTCCTACGAGCAGTACTTC
CASSEGQGGSYEQYF
>TRBD2|TRBV6-1|-|TRBJ2-3
TGTGCCAGCAGTGAATATCGAGCTAGCGGGACAGATACGCAGTATTTT
CASSEYRASGTDTQYF
>-|TRBV24-1|-|TRBJ1-1
TGTGCCACCAGTGATCGAACGGGTAAAGCTTTCTTT
CATSDRTGKAFF